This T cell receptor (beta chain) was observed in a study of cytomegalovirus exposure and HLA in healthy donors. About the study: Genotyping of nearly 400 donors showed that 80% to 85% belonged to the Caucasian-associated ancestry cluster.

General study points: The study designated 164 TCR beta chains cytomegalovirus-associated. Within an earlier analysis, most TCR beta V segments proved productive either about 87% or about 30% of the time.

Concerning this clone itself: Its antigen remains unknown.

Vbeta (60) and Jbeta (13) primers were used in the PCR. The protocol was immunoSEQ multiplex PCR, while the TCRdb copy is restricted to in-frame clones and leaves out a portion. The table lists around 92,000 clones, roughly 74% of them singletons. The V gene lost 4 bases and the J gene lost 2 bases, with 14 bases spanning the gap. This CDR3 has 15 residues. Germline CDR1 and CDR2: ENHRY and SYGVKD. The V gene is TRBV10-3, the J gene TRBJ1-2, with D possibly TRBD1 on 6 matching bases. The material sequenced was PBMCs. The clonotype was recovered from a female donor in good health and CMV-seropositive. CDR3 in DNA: TGTGCCATCAGTGGGGGGCACAGGGAGAACTATGGCTACACCTTC. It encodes CAISGGHRENYGYTF.